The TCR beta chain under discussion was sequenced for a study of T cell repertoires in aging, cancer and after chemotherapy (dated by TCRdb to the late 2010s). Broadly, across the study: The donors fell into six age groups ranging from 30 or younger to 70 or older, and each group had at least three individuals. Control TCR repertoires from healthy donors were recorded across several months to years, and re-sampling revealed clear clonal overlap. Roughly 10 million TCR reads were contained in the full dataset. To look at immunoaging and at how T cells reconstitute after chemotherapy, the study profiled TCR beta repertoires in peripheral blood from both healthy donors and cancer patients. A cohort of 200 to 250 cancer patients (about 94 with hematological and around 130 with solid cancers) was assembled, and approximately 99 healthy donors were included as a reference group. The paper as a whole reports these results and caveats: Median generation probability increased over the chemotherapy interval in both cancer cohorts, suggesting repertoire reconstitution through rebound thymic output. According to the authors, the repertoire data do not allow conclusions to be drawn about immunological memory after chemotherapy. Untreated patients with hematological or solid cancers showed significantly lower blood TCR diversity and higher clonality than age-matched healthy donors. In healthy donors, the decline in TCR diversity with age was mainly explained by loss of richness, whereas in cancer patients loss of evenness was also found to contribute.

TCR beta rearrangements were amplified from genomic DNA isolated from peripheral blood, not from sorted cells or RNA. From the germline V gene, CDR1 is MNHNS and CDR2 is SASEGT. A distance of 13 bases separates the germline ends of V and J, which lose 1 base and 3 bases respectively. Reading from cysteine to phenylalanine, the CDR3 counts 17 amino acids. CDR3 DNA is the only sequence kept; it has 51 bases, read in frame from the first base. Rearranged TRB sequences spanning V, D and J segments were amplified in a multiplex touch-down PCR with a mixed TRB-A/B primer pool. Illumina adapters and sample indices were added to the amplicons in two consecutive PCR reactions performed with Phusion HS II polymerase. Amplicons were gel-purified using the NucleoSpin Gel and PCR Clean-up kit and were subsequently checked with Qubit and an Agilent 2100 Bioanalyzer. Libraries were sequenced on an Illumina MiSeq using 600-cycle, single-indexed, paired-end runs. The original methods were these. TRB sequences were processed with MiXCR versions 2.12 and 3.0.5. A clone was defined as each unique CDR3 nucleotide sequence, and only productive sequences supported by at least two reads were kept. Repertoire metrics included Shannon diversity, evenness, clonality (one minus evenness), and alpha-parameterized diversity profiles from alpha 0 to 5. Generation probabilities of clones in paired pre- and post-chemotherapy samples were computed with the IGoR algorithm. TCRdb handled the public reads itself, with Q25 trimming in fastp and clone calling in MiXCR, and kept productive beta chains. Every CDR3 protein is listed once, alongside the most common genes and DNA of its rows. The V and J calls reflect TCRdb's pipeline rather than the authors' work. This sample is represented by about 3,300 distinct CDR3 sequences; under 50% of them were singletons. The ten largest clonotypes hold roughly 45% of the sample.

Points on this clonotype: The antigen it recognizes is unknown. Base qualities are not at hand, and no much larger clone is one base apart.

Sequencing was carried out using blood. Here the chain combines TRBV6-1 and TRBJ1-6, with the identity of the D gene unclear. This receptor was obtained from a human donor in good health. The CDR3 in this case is CASSEEVPGYYNSPLHF. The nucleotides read TGTGCCAGCAGTGAAGAGGTACCGGGGTACTATAATTCACCCCTCCACTTT.